This T cell receptor (beta chain) was captured in a study of vaccination and CD4 T cells after COVID-19. Study-wide background: Between diagnosis and the drawing of post-COVID samples lay a median around 100 days (range 35 to 161). Control cultures, each given a CEFX pool, an HIV-1 Nef pool, or no peptide, were included.

Germline lookup yields CDR1 LNHNV and CDR2 YYDKDF (reference sequence). There are 15 residues in the CDR3. The ends were cut back, 5 bases at V and 4 bases at J, with 16 bases in the middle. With respect to this clonotype: Its cognate antigen is unknown.

Cultured CD4+ T cells had their DNA profiled by the Oncomine TCR Beta short-read assay. TCRdb re-analysed the PCR reads in MiXCR, keeping a single row per CDR3 protein. The sample lists about 4,600 distinct CDR3 sequences, around three fifths seen once, with roughly 40% in the top ten. Treatment specified: roughly 10-day PBMC culture with coronavirus spike peptide pools or control peptides (ViraFEST assay). Ahead of the COVID-19 pandemic (2011-2018), the CD4+ T cells of the unexposed donor were collected. Sequencing was done on a sample of CD4+ T cells from blood, cultured in vitro. V is TRBV15 and J is TRBJ2-3, with D possibly TRBD1 on 6 matching bases. This sequence was found in a human donor in good health. CDR3 coding DNA: TGTGCCACCAGCGGTCGCCTAGGGGGAGCAGATACGCAGTATTTT. This codes for CATSGRLGGADTQYF.